This is a list of T cell receptor beta chains from one sample in a study of identifying expanded T cells in peripheral blood. Some clones are missing from TCRdb's copy, which holds only in-frame ones; the method was immunoSEQ multiplex PCR. Of about 89,000 clones in the sample, approximately 90% are singletons; the top ten hold 3% to 4%. Sequencing was carried out using blood. The receptors derive from a person aged 18 to 75 in good health. Both conserved end residues are part of each CDR3. Fields, in order: clone size, D gene, V gene, J gene, CDR3 protein, CDR3 DNA. D genes are given only for firm matches. Size is omitted from some rows. Given values are once, few, many or a class for expanded clones.

-,TRBD1,TRBV10-1,TRBJ2-1,CASSELTGDRNEQFF,TGCGCCAGCAGTGAGTTAACAGGGGATCGCAATGAGCAGTTCTTC
-,-,TRBV5-1,TRBJ2-5,CASSSPGPQETQYF,TGCGCCAGCAGCTCCCCAGGGCCTCAAGAGACCCAGTACTTC
-,TRBD2,TRBV5-1,TRBJ2-3,CASSTIAGGLDTQYF,TGCGCCAGCAGCACTATAGCGGGAGGGCTAGATACGCAGTATTTT
-,TRBD1,TRBV5-4,TRBJ1-5,CASRTQGVRGRNQPQHF,TGTGCCAGCAGAACTCAGGGGGTTAGAGGACGCAATCAGCCCCAGCATTTT
-,-,TRBV5-6,TRBJ2-3,CASSMRQATDTQYF,TGTGCCAGCAGCATGAGACAAGCCACAGATACGCAGTATTTT
once,TRBD2,TRBV6-5,TRBJ2-7,CASSPRGSSYEQYF,TGTGCCAGCAGCCCCCGCGGGAGCTCCTACGAGCAGTACTTC
-,-,TRBV28,TRBJ1-5,CTSSSVASVHQPQHF,TGTACCAGCAGTTCAGTCGCCTCAGTGCATCAGCCCCAGCATTTT
-,-,TRBV28,TRBJ1-3,CASSFNQQVSNTIYF,TGTGCCAGCAGCTTTAATCAACAGGTCTCAAACACCATATATTTT
-,-,TRBV10-2,TRBJ1-3,CASGDTLPGNTIYF,TGCGCCAGCGGTGACACCTTGCCGGGAAACACCATATATTTT
-,-,TRBV7-6,TRBJ2-3,CASSLGVPDTQYF,TGTGCCAGCAGCTTAGGGGTGCCAGATACGCAGTATTTT
-,-,TRBV30,TRBJ2-7,CAWSKDSSYEQYF,TGTGCCTGGAGTAAGGACAGCTCCTACGAGCAGTACTTC
once,TRBD1,TRBV10-2,TRBJ2-4,CASSEGQGAGSKNIQYF,TGCGCCAGCAGTGAGGGACAGGGGGCTGGATCCAAAAACATTCAGTACTTC
-,TRBD2,TRBV6-4,TRBJ2-3,CASRPHGLAGGTDTQYF,TGTGCCAGCAGGCCCCACGGACTAGCGGGAGGCACAGATACGCAGTATTTT
-,TRBD1,TRBV19,TRBJ2-2,CASSPRRQGASGELFF,TGTGCCAGTAGTCCTCGCCGACAGGGGGCATCCGGGGAGCTGTTTTTT
-,-,TRBV15,TRBJ2-7,CATGNGALGDYEQYF,TGTGCCACCGGAAACGGGGCCCTCGGGGACTACGAGCAGTACTTC
-,-,TRBV9,TRBJ2-5,CASSAGETQYF,TGTGCCAGCAGCGCCGGAGAGACCCAGTACTTC
-,TRBD1,TRBV6-1,TRBJ2-7,CASGGQELSYEQYF,TGTGCCAGCGGTGGACAGGAGCTCTCCTACGAGCAGTACTTC
-,TRBD2,TRBV5-1,TRBJ2-4,CASSFSPQGREDIQYF,TGCGCCAGCAGCTTTAGTCCCCAGGGCCGGGAGGACATTCAGTACTTC
-,-,TRBV5-6,TRBJ1-5,CASSHGYSNQPQHF,TGTGCCAGCAGCCACGGGTATAGCAATCAGCCCCAGCATTTT
-,-,TRBV9,TRBJ1-1,CASSVGSTTEAFF,TGTGCCAGCAGCGTAGGGTCAACCACTGAAGCTTTCTTT
-,-,TRBV9,TRBJ1-4,CASSVGGGFAEKLFF,TGTGCCAGCAGCGTAGGTGGAGGCTTTGCTGAAAAACTGTTTTTT
-,-,TRBV6-4,TRBJ2-2,CASSDSGLAGELFF,TGTGCCAGCAGTGACTCGGGGCTGGCCGGGGAGCTGTTTTTT
-,TRBD1,TRBV5-1,TRBJ1-6,CASSLVAGQGISPLHF,TGCGCCAGCAGCTTGGTGGCGGGACAGGGAATTTCACCCCTCCACTTT
-,-,TRBV6-4,TRBJ2-2,CASSSGVDTGELFF,TGTGCCAGCAGTTCTGGGGTCGATACCGGGGAGCTGTTTTTT
-,-,TRBV6-5,TRBJ1-5,CASSYNRRQPQHF,TGTGCCAGCAGTTATAATAGACGGCAGCCCCAGCATTTT
-,-,TRBV5-4,TRBJ1-5,CASSLEQNQPQHF,TGTGCCAGCAGCTTGGAGCAGAATCAGCCCCAGCATTTT
-,-,TRBV5-1,TRBJ1-2,CASSLGKGAYGYTF,TGCGCCAGCAGCTTGGGCAAGGGCGCCTATGGCTACACCTTC
-,-,TRBV7-3,TRBJ2-1,CASSLQGAEQFF,TGTGCCAGCAGCCTACAGGGTGCTGAGCAGTTCTTC
-,-,TRBV27,TRBJ1-2,CASSFRGQGAYYGYTF,TGTGCCAGCAGTTTCCGAGGGCAGGGAGCATATTATGGCTACACCTTC
-,-,TRBV14,TRBJ2-2,CASSQPPNTGELFF,TGTGCCAGCAGCCAACCCCCGAACACCGGGGAGCTGTTTTTT
-,-,TRBV10-3,TRBJ2-7,CAISVDNTDEQYF,TGTGCCATCAGTGTGGACAATACAGACGAGCAGTACTTC
-,-,TRBV30,TRBJ2-4,CAWSVIRVASKNIQYF,TGTGCCTGGAGTGTAATCAGGGTCGCGTCCAAAAACATTCAGTACTTC
-,-,TRBV7-6,TRBJ2-7,CASSRDSSEQYF,TGTGCCAGCAGCCGGGACTCATCCGAGCAGTACTTC
-,-,TRBV9,TRBJ2-3,CASSAPSDTQYF,TGTGCCAGCAGCGCCCCCTCAGATACGCAGTATTTT
-,-,TRBV9,TRBJ2-3,CASSPGAWDTDTQYF,TGTGCCAGCAGCCCAGGGGCGTGGGACACAGATACGCAGTATTTT
-,TRBD2,TRBV28,TRBJ2-1,CASSPLTSGENEQFF,TGTGCCAGCAGTCCCTTAACTAGCGGGGAGAATGAGCAGTTCTTC
-,-,TRBV7-9,TRBJ2-7,CASSPRGPTRDEQYF,TGTGCCAGCAGCCCGCGGGGACCCACGAGGGACGAGCAGTACTTC
-,TRBD1,TRBV27,TRBJ1-6,CASSSRTGESPLHF,TGTGCCAGCAGTTCGCGGACAGGGGAGTCACCCCTCCACTTT
-,-,TRBV4-1,TRBJ2-3,CASSQDDAYRTLTDTQYF,TGCGCCAGCAGCCAAGACGACGCCTACAGGACCCTCACAGATACGCAGTATTTT
-,TRBD1,TRBV27,TRBJ2-7,CASSPRQGSAYEQYF,TGTGCCAGCAGTCCACGACAGGGAAGCGCCTACGAGCAGTACTTC
once,TRBD1,TRBV2,TRBJ1-4,CASGGQGATNEKLFF,TGTGCCAGCGGGGGGCAGGGGGCAACTAATGAAAAACTGTTTTTT
few,TRBD2,TRBV6-4,TRBJ2-7,CASSEGTSGSYEQYF,TGTGCCAGCAGTGAAGGGACTAGCGGCTCCTACGAGCAGTACTTC
few,-,TRBV6-5,TRBJ2-3,CASSYGSEVVTQYF,TGTGCCAGCAGTTACGGGTCCGAGGTGGTTACGCAGTATTTT
-,-,TRBV5-4,TRBJ2-3,CASSQDLGSPSTDTQYF,TGCGCCAGCAGCCAAGATTTGGGCAGTCCTAGCACAGATACGCAGTATTTT
-,-,TRBV19,TRBJ2-7,CASRRTLTLGEQYF,TGTGCCAGTAGAAGGACCCTGACCCTAGGCGAGCAGTACTTC